This T cell receptor beta chain came from a study of cytomegalovirus exposure and HLA in healthy donors. Across the whole study: The early release's HLA-typed donors yielded tens of millions of unique TCRs.

Primers for the PCR totalled 60 Vbeta and 13 Jbeta. Profiled with immunoSEQ multiplex PCR; TCRdb holds only in-frame clones, not every one. The table shows some 200,000 clones, with just under 70% occurring only once. Study-wide findings and caveats: Rarity held for most TCR sequences, but there were some public TCRs that occurred in many donors. A few chains linked to CMV were shown in vitro to be specific for CMV antigens.

Comment on this clone: The antigen remains unidentified.

The CDR3 length is 13 residues. Per germline, CDR1 MNHEY and CDR2 SVGAGI. The V end was cut by 5 bases, the J end by 8 bases, with 15 bases between. The sample taken for sequencing was PBMCs. J is TRBJ1-2 and V is TRBV6-5, with D perhaps TRBD1 (5 bases). This TCR was sampled from a man aged 35-49 years in good health and CMV-seropositive. The CDR3 DNA reads TGTGCCAGCAGTCGCGTTGAAGGGGCGGGCTACACCTTC. It yields the protein CASSRVEGAGYTF.